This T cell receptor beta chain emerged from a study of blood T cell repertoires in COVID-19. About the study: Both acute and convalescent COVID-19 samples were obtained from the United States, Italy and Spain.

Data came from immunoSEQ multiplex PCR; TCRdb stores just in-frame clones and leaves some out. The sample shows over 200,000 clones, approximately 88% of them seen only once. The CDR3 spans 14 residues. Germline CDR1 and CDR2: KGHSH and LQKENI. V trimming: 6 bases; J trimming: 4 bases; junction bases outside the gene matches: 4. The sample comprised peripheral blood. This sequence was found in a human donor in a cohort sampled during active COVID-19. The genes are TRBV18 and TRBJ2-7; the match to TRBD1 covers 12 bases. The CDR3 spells CASSGTGGLYEQYF. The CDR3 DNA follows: TGTGCCAGCTCCGGGACAGGGGGCTTGTACGAGCAGTACTTC.